Sequencing of this TCR beta chain was carried out in a study of CXCR3-negative and CXCR3-positive naive CD8 T cells (dated by TCRdb to the late 2010s). Study-level background: Approximately 140 million TRB reads were obtained in total, roughly 1.5 +/- 0.3 million reads per library. Diversity and physicochemical repertoire analyses covered some eleven donors pooled from two independent experiments. For the TRBV-TRBJ cluster analysis, the naive subsets came from about five donors, while the memory cells came from 3 donors.

Each CD8+ T cell subset was flow-sorted in triplicate, and around 320,000 cells per subset were placed directly into RLT lysis buffer. Naive CD8+ T cells were defined stringently as CD45RO-CCR7+CD27+CD95- to exclude memory contaminants. Using standard density gradient centrifugation, peripheral blood mononuclear cells were isolated from buffy coats. A FACSAria III was used to flow-sort naive CXCR3-negative and CXCR3-positive CD8+ T cells. Total RNA was extracted from sorted cells using an RNeasy Mini Kit. Broad study findings and their caveats: Surface CD5, linked to self-reactivity in mice, was comparable between naive subsets; TCR interaction strength was therefore also inferred from TRB CDR3 physicochemical properties. Similar TRBV-TRBJ usage was shown by naive CXCR3-negative and CXCR3-positive cells from the same donor, whereas distinct patterns were shown by memory cells. TRB CDR3s from CXCR3-positive naive cells showed higher hydrophobicity (lower Kidera factor 4), lower energy, and higher strength and volume indices than CXCR3-negative naive cells. Both naive subsets had comparably high repertoire diversity, while memory CD8+ T cells had much lower repertoire diversity. Because CXCR3 expression was partially decreased after cryopreservation, freshly isolated PBMCs were used for most assays.

A note on this clonotype: It lacks a known antigen.

The sequencing machine was a NextSeq 550. The Human TCR Profiling Kit (MiLaboratory) was used to make UMI-labeled 5' RACE TRB cDNA libraries. cDNA synthesis used the entire amount of extracted RNA, and PCR amplification then used the entire amount of cDNA produced. Libraries were prepared in parallel with an identical number of PCR cycles. Per the authors' processing: With a minimum of two reads required per UMI, MIGEC and MiXCR pulled out about 50,000 +/- 10,000 unique UMI-labeled TRB cDNA molecules from each library. An average of approximately 40,000 +/- 10,000 functional in-frame TRB CDR3 nucleotide clonotypes without stop codons was found per library. After downsampling to 5000 UMI-labeled TRB molecules per sample, diversity metrics such as normalized Shannon-Wiener and Chao1 were calculated in VDJtools. For the central five CDR3 residues, VDJtools calculated physicochemical properties weighted by clonotype size, namely interaction energy, strength, volume and Kidera factor 4. Following reprocessing of the reads by TCRdb, the data hold one row per CDR3 protein sequence and no DNA is available. The V and J calls and clone size come from TCRdb's table, not from the authors' own analysis. The table kept for this sample lists under 110,000 distinct CDR3 sequences. Of the sample, 0.3% to 0.45% falls within the top ten clones.

Including the terminal cysteine and phenylalanine, the CDR3 comprises 14 residues. There is no recorded DNA. The TCR sequence derives from a human donor in good health. Some clones in this sample may be carry-over from other donors' samples. The sample taken for sequencing was naive CXCR3+ CD8+ T cells from blood. The cell subset or site label corresponds to: CD45RO-CCR7+CD27+CD95- naive CD8+ T cells expressing CXCR3 (TNR3+). The V and J segments used are TRBV12-3 or TRBV12-4 and TRBJ1-2; TCRdb selects TRBD1, and the lack of DNA leaves this call unchecked. The CDR3 in this case is CASSFSTGAYGYTF.